The 29 T cell receptor beta chains presented below share a single source sample, sequenced in a study of T-cell memory formation after mild COVID-19. From the 5' RACE reads, TCRdb called clonotypes with MiXCR, one entry per CDR3 protein. Of some 340,000 distinct CDR3 sequences listed, 13% were seen once; the top ten hold roughly a fifth. What was sequenced was PBMCs or a T cell subset sorted from them (not recorded which). The receptor set was obtained from a man younger than 30 who had mild COVID-19 (a few samples of this study predate the infection). Cell type and time point are not known.

CDR3: CASSIRARQETQYF. The CDR3 region has the DNA TGTGCCAGCAGCATCCGGGCCCGACAAGAGACCCAGTACTTC. This sequence joins TRBV5-5 and TRBJ2-5; D remains unclear. CDR3 length equals 14 residues. The V and J ends lost 4 bases and 2 bases respectively, with 12 bases between them. Germline values: CDR1 SGHKS, CDR2 YYEKEE (reference sequence).

Only a few counts were recorded for this clonotype. V and J are TRBV18 and TRBJ2-1, with a weak D call TRBD2 (5 bases). The CDR3 length is 16 residues. With 3 bases removed from V and 0 bases from J, the gap between germline ends came to 12 bases. Germline loops: CDR1 KGHSH, CDR2 LQKENI. The CDR3 sequence: CASSPPGMRSYNEQFF. The CDR3 DNA reads as TGTGCCAGCTCACCTCCCGGGATGCGCTCCTACAATGAGCAGTTCTTC.

This clonotype has only a few counts. V gene TRBV5-1 combines with J gene TRBJ2-3; 10 bases agree with TRBD2. V lost 0 bases, J lost 4 bases, and 5 bases stayed unmatched. This CDR3 has 16 amino acids. Per germline, CDR1 SGHRS and CDR2 YFSETQ. In nucleotides, the CDR3 is TGCGCCAGCAGCTTGGTAGCGGGGGGATGGGCAGATACGCAGTATTTT. It codes for CASSLVAGGWADTQYF.

The genes are TRBV10-3 and TRBJ2-1; D not resolved. The CDR3 extends over 13 amino acids. V lost 5 bases and J lost 5, with 10 bases in between. CDR1 is ENHRY and CDR2 is SYGVKD in the germline V gene. The CDR3 nucleotides read TGTGCCATCAGTCTGGCCTCTAACAATGAGCAGTTCTTC. Translating gives CAISLASNNEQFF.

The chain recombines TRBV29-1 with TRBJ1-2; TRBD1 matches 7 bases. This CDR3 has 12 amino acids. From germline, CDR1 is SQVTM and CDR2 ANQGSEA. With V trimmed by 2 bases and J by 8 bases, 5 bases remained unmatched. The CDR3 is CSVERQGRGYTF. In nucleotides, the CDR3 is TGCAGCGTTGAACGACAGGGCCGCGGCTACACCTTC.

The J gene is TRBJ1-6, the V gene TRBV4-3, with TRBD1 as a possible D gene (5 bases). V was pared by 3 bases and J by 9 bases, with 12 bases between. The CDR3 has 14 residues. Germline V CDR1 and CDR2: LGHNA, YSLEER. CDR3 coding DNA: TGCGCCAGCAGCCATGCCAGGGTAGCTTCACCCCTCCACTTT. Its protein is CASSHARVASPLHF.

The chain couples TRBV7-9 to TRBJ2-5; 10 nucleotides match TRBD2. From germline, CDR1 is SEHNR and CDR2 FQNEAQ (reference sequence). V was pared by 4 bases and J by 5 bases, with 7 bases of the junction left unmatched. The CDR3 totals 15 residues. Here the CDR3 reads CASSSLAGVVETQYF. CDR3 nucleotide sequence: TGTGCCAGCAGCTCGCTAGCGGGGGTCGTGGAGACCCAGTACTTC.

The chain combines TRBV6-2 or TRBV6-3 with TRBJ2-7, with D maybe TRBD1 (6 bases). Germline V gene data show CDR1 as MNHEY and CDR2 as SVGEGT. This CDR3 spans 13 amino acids. Trimming took off 6 bases at V and 5 bases at J, with 14 bases between the two ends. The CDR3 DNA follows: TGTGCCAGCAGCTCCGGCAGGGGCGACGAGCAGTACTTC. Translating gives CASSSGRGDEQYF.

This clonotype has at least ten counts. The rearrangement uses TRBV10-3 and TRBJ2-7; no clear D gene. V lost 10 bases and J lost 1, with 14 bases in between. The germline CDR1 and CDR2 sequences are ENHRY and SYGVKD. CDR3 size: 13 residues. The CDR3 is CATRATLSYEQYF. The DNA of the CDR3 is TGTGCCACCCGGGCTACCCTATCCTACGAGCAGTACTTC.

This clonotype has a handful of counts. The chain combines TRBV2 with TRBJ1-2; maybe TRBD1 (5 bases). The CDR3 is 13 amino acids. The germline V gene encodes CDR1 SNHLY and CDR2 FYNNEI. Trimming shortened V by 4 bases and J by 4 bases, and 10 bases separated the two germline ends. CDR3 bases: TGTGCCAGCAGTGCCACACAGGCCTATGGCTACACCTTC. Translating it yields CASSATQAYGYTF.

This clonotype was picked up many times. The chain combines TRBV10-3 with TRBJ2-5; no definite D call. Trimming removed 0 bases at V and 5 bases at J, with 7 bases between. The CDR3 consists of 13 residues. CDR1 and CDR2 (germline): ENHRY, SYGVKD. The CDR3 bases are TGTGCCATCAGTGAGTCGATAGGGGAGACCCAGTACTTC. Encoded protein: CAISESIGETQYF.

The V gene is TRBV6-2 or TRBV6-3, the J gene TRBJ1-5; possible D gene TRBD1, 6 bases. The germline V gene has CDR1 MNHEY and CDR2 SVGEGT. This CDR3 is 14 amino acids long. Between the trimmed V and J ends, which lost 6 bases and 0 bases, there was a span of 9 bases. The DNA for the CDR3 is TGTGCCAGCAGACAGGGCTATAGCAATCAGCCCCAGCATTTT. Its translation is CASRQGYSNQPQHF.

The chain links TRBV28 to TRBJ1-1; D unresolved. The V and J ends lost 7 bases and 0 bases respectively, with 12 bases between them. There are 14 residues in the CDR3. CDR1 MDHEN and CDR2 SYDVKM come from the germline V gene. The CDR3 DNA is TGTGCCAGCAACCCGGGCAGCCTGAACACTGAAGCTTTCTTT. Its protein product is CASNPGSLNTEAFF. Looking up the rest from reference TRBV28 and TRBJ1-1 gives the full variable domain: DVKVTQSSRYLVKRTGEKVFLECVQDMDHENMFWYRQDPGLGLRLIYFSYDVKMKEKGDIPEGYSVSREKKERFSLILESASTNQTSMYLCASNPGSLNTEAFFGQGTRLTVV.

This clonotype has a count of ten or more. V is TRBV12-3 or TRBV12-4 and J is TRBJ2-1; possibly TRBD1 for D (5 bases). This CDR3 contains 15 residues. Trimming removed 1 base at V and 7 bases at J, with 14 bases between. The CDR3 here is CASSLGGAVMNEQFF. DNA for the CDR3: TGTGCCAGCAGTTTAGGGGGCGCGGTGATGAATGAGCAGTTCTTC.

The V call is TRBV4-1, the J call TRBJ1-3, with D unclear. With 0 bases removed from V and 4 bases from J, the gap between germline ends came to 4 bases. CDR3 length: 13 residues. In germline, CDR1 is MGHRA, CDR2 YSYEKL. This CDR3 reads CASSQEEGNTIYF. The CDR3 DNA is TGCGCCAGCAGCCAAGAAGAAGGAAACACCATATATTTT.

The V and J genes are TRBV12-3 or TRBV12-4 and TRBJ2-1; TRBD1 might be the D (6 bases). The CDR3 consists of 13 residues. V was shortened by 2 bases and J by 7 bases, with 9 bases between the two germline ends. The CDR3 spells CASSLTGRNEQFF. CDR3 nucleotides: TGTGCCAGCAGTTTAACAGGGCGGAATGAGCAGTTCTTC.

The chain links TRBV7-6 to TRBJ1-1; 9 bases align to TRBD1. There are 12 residues in the CDR3. The trim removed 4 bases at V and 10 bases at J, leaving 4 bases unmatched. CDR1 is SGHVS and CDR2 is FNYEAQ in the germline V gene. CDR3 sequence: CASSSRTGAAFF. The CDR3 bases are TGTGCCAGCAGCTCCAGGACAGGGGCAGCTTTCTTT.

The gene calls are TRBV7-2 and TRBJ2-7, with a possible D match to TRBD1 (6 bases). The germline V gene has CDR1 SGHTA and CDR2 FQGNSA. The germline V and J ends were trimmed by 1 base and 1 base, with 8 bases remaining between them. The CDR3 is 14 amino acids. Here the CDR3 DNA reads TGTGCCAGCAGCTTAGGGACAGATTCCTACGAGCAGTACTTC. Translated, it gives CASSLGTDSYEQYF.

This clonotype was counted between two and nine times. This chain uses TRBV29-1 with TRBJ2-7, with D perhaps TRBD1 (7 bases). The CDR3 spans 12 residues. The germline V gene has CDR1 SQVTM and CDR2 ANQGSEA. The CDR3 sequence is CSAGQLRYEQYF. CDR3 in DNA: TGCAGTGCGGGACAGCTACGGTACGAGCAGTACTTC.

Only a few counts were recorded for this clonotype. The CDR3 loop reads CSAWRTVYNSPLHF. CDR3 bases: TGCAGTGCTTGGAGGACAGTTTATAATTCACCCCTCCACTTT. The chain combines TRBV20-1 with TRBJ1-6, with D possibly TRBD1 on 6 matching bases. Trimming pared 5 bases from V and 4 bases from J, leaving 12 bases between. The germline V gene encodes CDR1 DFQATT and CDR2 SNEGSKA (reference sequence). The CDR3 sequence is 14 residues long.

The chain couples TRBV19 to TRBJ1-2, with D perhaps TRBD1 (6 bases). The length of the CDR3 is 15 residues. Germline CDR1 and CDR2: LNHDA and SQIVND (reference sequence). V was clipped by 4 bases and J by 2 bases, with 14 bases between them. The DNA for the CDR3 is TGTGCCAGTAGTAATGGGGGCGCGGGGAACTATGGCTACACCTTC. Translation: CASSNGGAGNYGYTF.

The gene calls are TRBV7-9 and TRBJ1-6; TRBD1 agrees at 9 bases. CDR3 size: 21 residues. V shed 0 bases and J 7 bases; nucleotides not matched to a gene: 19. CDR1 is SEHNR, CDR2 FQNEAQ, per germline (reference sequence). The CDR3 sequence: CASSLARPVGTGRVTNSPLHF. The CDR3 DNA is TGTGCCAGCAGCTTAGCGCGGCCTGTGGGGACAGGGAGGGTCACGAATTCACCCCTCCACTTT.

The chain combines TRBV20-1 with TRBJ1-2; maybe TRBD1 (5 bases). The CDR3 consists of 9 residues. The V gene lost 7 bases and the J gene lost 8 bases, with 8 bases spanning the gap. Germline CDR1 reads DFQATT; CDR2 reads SNEGSKA (reference sequence). The CDR3 sequence: CSGGRGYTF. The CDR3 DNA reads as TGCAGTGGGGGGAGGGGCTACACCTTC.

This clonotype was seen only a few times. The rearrangement links TRBV7-9 to TRBJ2-7; weak D call: TRBD2 (7 bases). V lost 2 bases and J lost 7, with 24 bases in between. Germline-derived CDR1 and CDR2 are SEHNR and FQNEAQ (reference sequence). The CDR3 runs to 17 residues. CDR3 DNA sequence: TGTGCCAGCAGCTTAACTGGGGGGGCGCGTTCTACCCCGGAGCAGTACTTC. Its protein product is CASSLTGGARSTPEQYF.

The chain employs TRBV9 and TRBJ2-3; D remains unclear. The CDR3 has 15 residues. Deletions cut 0 bases from V and 1 base from J, with 9 bases between. In germline, CDR1 is SGDLS, CDR2 YYNGEE. CDR3 DNA sequence: TGTGCCAGCAGCGTAGTGGGGTGGCGCACAGATACGCAGTATTTT. Protein: CASSVVGWRTDTQYF.

This sequence joins TRBV10-3 and TRBJ2-7; D is unresolved. This CDR3 has 15 residues. Trimming took off 4 bases at V and 0 bases at J, with 13 bases between the two ends. The germline gives CDR1 ENHRY, CDR2 SYGVKD. The CDR3, as DNA: TGTGCCATCAGTGCGACTTCCTCGGTCTCCTACGAGCAGTACGTC. Translation: CAISATSSVSYEQYV.

The chain combines TRBV7-2 with TRBJ1-2; D is possibly TRBD1 (6 bases). From germline, CDR1 is SGHTA and CDR2 FQGNSA. The CDR3 length is 16 residues. The germline V and J ends were trimmed by 1 base and 8 bases, with 20 bases remaining between them. CDR3 coding DNA: TGTGCCAGCAGCTTAGGGGTTCTGAGGCAGGGGAGAGGCTACACCTTC. This gives the protein CASSLGVLRQGRGYTF.

This clonotype occurred once. The V and J genes are TRBV12-3 or TRBV12-4 and TRBJ2-1; no firm D call. This CDR3 is 13 amino acids long. V lost 0 bases and J lost 15, with 15 bases in between. CDR3 loop: CASSLARPTRGFF. The CDR3 DNA sequence: TGTGCCAGCAGTTTAGCGCGTCCTACCCGCGGGTTCTTC.

This chain joins TRBV9 and TRBJ2-5, with 9 bases that match TRBD1. Germline V lookup: CDR1 SGDLS, CDR2 YYNGEE. V shed 3 bases and J 5 bases; nucleotides not matched to a gene: 5. The CDR3 runs to 14 residues. The CDR3 DNA reads TGTGCCAGCAGCGAAGACAGGGGGATGGAGACCCAGTACTTC. Translating gives CASSEDRGMETQYF.